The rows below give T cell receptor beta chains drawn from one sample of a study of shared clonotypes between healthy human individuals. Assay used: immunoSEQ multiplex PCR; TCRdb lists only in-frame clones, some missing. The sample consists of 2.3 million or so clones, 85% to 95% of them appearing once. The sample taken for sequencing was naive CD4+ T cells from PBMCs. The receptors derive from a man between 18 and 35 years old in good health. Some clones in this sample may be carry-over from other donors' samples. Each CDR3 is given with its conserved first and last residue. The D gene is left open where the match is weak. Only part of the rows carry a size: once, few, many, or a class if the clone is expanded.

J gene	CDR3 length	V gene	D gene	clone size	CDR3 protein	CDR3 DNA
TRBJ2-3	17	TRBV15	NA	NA	CATSRAWAVGVTDTQYF	TGTGCCACCAGCAGAGCCTGGGCGGTGGGGGTCACAGATACGCAGTATTTT
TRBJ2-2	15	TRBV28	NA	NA	CASSPGGVPTGELFF	TGTGCCAGCAGTCCAGGGGGGGTCCCCACCGGGGAGCTGTTTTTT
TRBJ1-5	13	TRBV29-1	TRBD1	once	CSVAGQEGQPQHF	TGCAGCGTTGCCGGACAGGAGGGTCAGCCCCAGCATTTT
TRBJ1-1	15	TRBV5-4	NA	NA	CASSWTNRMNTEAFF	TGTGCCAGCAGCTGGACAAATAGGATGAACACTGAAGCTTTCTTT
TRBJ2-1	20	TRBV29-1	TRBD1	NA	CSGDRGPGSSGSSSYNEQFF	TGCAGCGGGGACAGGGGGCCGGGGAGTAGCGGTTCTAGCTCCTACAATGAGCAGTTCTTC
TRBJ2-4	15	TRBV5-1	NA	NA	CASSSSQVAKNIQYF	TGCGCCAGCAGCTCCTCCCAGGTAGCCAAAAACATTCAGTACTTC
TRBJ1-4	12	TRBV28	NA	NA	CATTGPNEKLFF	TGTGCCACAACCGGTCCGAATGAAAAACTGTTTTTT
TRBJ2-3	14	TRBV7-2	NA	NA	CASSLWVRTDTQYF	TGTGCCAGCAGCTTGTGGGTCCGCACAGATACGCAGTATTTT
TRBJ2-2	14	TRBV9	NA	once	CASSTGPGTGELFF	TGTGCCAGCAGCACTGGGCCGGGCACCGGGGAGCTGTTTTTT
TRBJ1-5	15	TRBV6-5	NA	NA	CASSPRGASFQPQHF	TGTGCCAGCAGTCCTCGGGGGGCTAGTTTTCAGCCCCAGCATTTT
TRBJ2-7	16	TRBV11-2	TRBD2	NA	CASSPTYLAGSYEQYF	TGTGCCAGCAGCCCGACGTACCTAGCGGGTTCCTACGAGCAGTACTTC
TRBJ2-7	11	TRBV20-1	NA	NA	CSPKDAYEQYF	TGCAGTCCGAAAGACGCCTACGAGCAGTACTTC
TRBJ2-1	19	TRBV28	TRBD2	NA	CASSLFLGLAPSSYNEQFF	TGTGCCAGCAGTTTATTCTTGGGACTAGCTCCTAGCTCCTACAATGAGCAGTTCTTC
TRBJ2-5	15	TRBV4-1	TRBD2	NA	CASSHPTSGMETQYF	TGCGCCAGCAGCCACCCGACTAGCGGGATGGAGACCCAGTACTTC
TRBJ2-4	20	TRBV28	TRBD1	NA	CASSTGQGLWTQVAKNIQYF	TGTGCCAGCAGTACCGGACAGGGTCTTTGGACACAGGTTGCCAAAAACATTCAGTACTTC
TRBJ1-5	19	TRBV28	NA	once	CASTRRALSAIRSNQPQHF	TGTGCCAGCACTCGCAGGGCACTCTCGGCAATCCGTAGCAATCAGCCCCAGCATTTT
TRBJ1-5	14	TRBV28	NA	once	CASSSPSFNQPQHF	TGTGCCAGCAGTTCCCCCAGCTTCAATCAGCCCCAGCATTTT
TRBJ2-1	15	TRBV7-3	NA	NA	CASSRDHKYHNEQFF	TGTGCCAGCAGCCGGGACCACAAATACCACAATGAGCAGTTCTTC
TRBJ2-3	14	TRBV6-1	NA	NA	CASSEASTRNTQYF	TGTGCCAGCAGTGAAGCGTCCACCCGCAATACGCAGTATTTT